The TCR beta chain described here comes from a study of response to subunit inactivated influenza vaccine. TCRdb redid the calling of the RT-PCR reads with MiXCR, one entry per CDR3 protein. The data contain fewer than 800,000 distinct CDR3 sequences, less than 20% of them singletons. Comments on this clonotype: Its antigen is unknown.

General observations from the study: Only a handful of new T cells, the authors suggested, are recruited with each seasonal influenza vaccination.

The CDR3 contains 13 residues. Germline trimming cut 4 bases from V and 7 bases from J; bases unmatched to any gene: 4. Looked up from germline, CDR1 is SEHNR and CDR2 is FQNEAQ (reference sequence). The source of this sequence is a man between 50 and 59 years old who received an inactivated influenza vaccine. The J gene is TRBJ2-5, the V gene TRBV7-9, with 9 bases lining up with TRBD1. This specimen consisted of PBMCs from blood, obtained about 12 days after vaccination. The CDR3 region is CASSSTGGWTQYF. The CDR3 DNA is TGTGCCAGCAGCTCGACAGGGGGTTGGACCCAGTACTTC.